This TCR beta chain stems from a study of T cell responses to AZD1222 COVID-19 vaccine. Study information: Pooled in the analysis were second doses at about 4 or about 12 weeks. General study findings and limits: Distributed over spike, vaccine-associated CD4 TCRs predominated at 160-218 and 743-854. The study identified only six AZD1222 recipients as seropositive at baseline.

The V and J ends lost 4 bases and 3 bases respectively, with 16 bases between them. Germline V CDR1 and CDR2: MDHEN, SYDVKM. This CDR3 has 15 amino acids. This clone was seen more than once but under ten times. Its target is not known. Here immunoSEQ multiplex PCR was the method, and the copy in TCRdb shows in-frame clones only, minus some. The repertoire holds 100,000 to 150,000 clones, with about 90% as singletons. The chain combines TRBV28 with TRBJ2-7; D may match TRBD1 or TRBD2 (5 bases each). The receptor comes from an adult in good health. The specimen comprised peripheral blood, sampled on day 0 of AZD1222 vaccination. The CDR3 DNA reads TGTGCCAGCAGTTACCCGGGAACAGGCTACTACGAGCAGTACTTC. Protein: CASSYPGTGYYEQYF.